The 32 T cell receptor beta chains in this list originate from one sample, sequenced in a study of T cell repertoires in cytomegalovirus infection. TCRdb re-analysed the reads in MiXCR, keeping a single row per CDR3 protein. The sample records approximately 260,000 distinct CDR3 sequences, 20% to 25% being singletons. No antigen has been assigned to these receptors. The source was cultured PBMCs, collected from culture after CMV antigen stimulation. The source is a human donor in good health (CMV status not recorded). Some clones in this sample may be carry-over from other donors' samples.

This clonotype was picked up a small number of times. In nucleotides, the CDR3 is TGTGCCTGGATACGCGACGGATTGAACACTGAAGCTTTCTTT. Protein product: CAWIRDGLNTEAFF. The genes are TRBV30 and TRBJ1-1, with D uncertain. The CDR3 has 14 amino acids. Germline lookup yields CDR1 GTSNPN and CDR2 SVGIG (reference sequence). Between the trimmed V and J ends, which lost 4 bases and 0 bases, there was a span of 12 bases.

This clonotype was seen at least ten times. This rearrangement joins TRBV7-2 to TRBJ2-1; D possibly corresponds to TRBD2 (6 bases). The CDR3 sequence is 13 residues long. Germline V CDR1 and CDR2: SGHTA, FQGNSA. V lost 0 bases, J lost 9 bases, and 9 bases lay in between. The CDR3 protein is CASSLALEGEQFF. As DNA, the CDR3 is TGTGCCAGCAGCTTAGCGTTGGAGGGTGAGCAGTTCTTC.

This clonotype was counted between two and nine times. V gene TRBV19 combines with J gene TRBJ2-1; D remains ambiguous. Looked up from germline, CDR1 is LNHDA and CDR2 is SQIVND (reference sequence). V gave up 4 bases and J gave up 3 bases, with 4 bases separating them. CDR3 length: 12 residues. The CDR3 DNA follows: TGTGCCAGTAGTACGGACTACAATGAGCAGTTCTTC. As protein: CASSTDYNEQFF.

The CDR3 DNA is TGTGCCAGTAGCCAATTAAACAGGGGAGCAACCTATGGCTACACCTTC. Its protein is CASSQLNRGATYGYTF. The V and J genes are TRBV19 and TRBJ1-2; 7 bases are a match to TRBD1. CDR1 is LNHDA and CDR2 is SQIVND in the germline V gene (reference sequence). This CDR3 is 16 amino acids long. V gave up 6 bases and J gave up 4 bases; unmatched junction bases: 14.

This clonotype was counted ten times or more. This chain links TRBV12-3 or TRBV12-4 with TRBJ2-4, with TRBD2 identical over 14 bases. Trimming cost V 6 bases and J 7 bases; bases outside gene matches: 11. This CDR3 region has 17 residues. CDR3 sequence: CASSLGTSGSASNIQYF. CDR3 DNA sequence: TGTGCCAGCAGCCTCGGGACTAGCGGGAGTGCCAGTAACATTCAGTACTTC.

CDR3 amino acids: CAWTGIGNEQFF. In DNA form, the CDR3 reads TGTGCCTGGACAGGGATTGGCAATGAGCAGTTCTTC. V and J are TRBV30 and TRBJ2-1; D perhaps matches TRBD1 (5 bases). The CDR3 totals 12 residues. The germline V gene encodes CDR1 GTSNPN and CDR2 SVGIG (reference sequence). V lost 4 bases and J 6 bases, leaving 10 bases between the germline ends. The full variable domain, completed using reference TRBV30 and TRBJ2-1, is SQTIHQWPATLVQPVGSPLSLECTVEGTSNPNLYWYRQAAGRGLQLLFYSVGIGQISSEVPQNLSASRPQDRQFILSSKKLLLSDSGFYLCAWTGIGNEQFFGPGTRLTVL.

The chain joins TRBV2 to TRBJ2-7; D remains ambiguous. Deletions cut 4 bases from V and 3 bases from J, with 10 bases between. The length of the CDR3 is 13 residues. Germline assignment: CDR1 SNHLY and CDR2 FYNNEI. Here the CDR3 reads CASSADIRYEQYF. The DNA of the CDR3 is TGTGCCAGCAGTGCGGATATACGCTACGAGCAGTACTTC.

In its sample, this clonotype was seen many times. The genes are TRBV7-2 and TRBJ2-1; 8 bases map to TRBD2. Germline V gene sequence: CDR1 SGHTA, CDR2 FQGNSA. V lost 4 bases, J lost 0 bases, and 5 bases stayed unmatched. The CDR3 is made up of 16 amino acids. The CDR3 DNA is TGTGCCAGCAGCTCCTCCGGGACTAGCTCCTACAATGAGCAGTTCTTC. It specifies CASSSSGTSSYNEQFF.

In its sample, this clonotype was seen many times. J is TRBJ1-1 and V is TRBV7-2; 9 bases line up with TRBD1. This CDR3 is built from 16 residues. The germline V gene encodes CDR1 SGHTA and CDR2 FQGNSA. J lost 2 bases, V lost 5 bases, and 9 bases had no gene match. The CDR3 loop reads CASSPWTGAINTEAFF. CDR3 bases: TGTGCCAGCAGCCCCTGGACAGGGGCGATAAACACTGAAGCTTTCTTT. The complete variable domain, with remaining parts taken from reference TRBV7-2 and TRBJ1-1, reads GAGVSQSPSNKVTEKGKDVELRCDPISGHTALYWYRQSLGQGLEFLIYFQGNSAPDKSGLPSDRFSAERTGGSVSTLTIQRTQQEDSAVYLCASSPWTGAINTEAFFGQGTRLTVV.

This chain uses TRBV6-2 or TRBV6-3 with TRBJ2-7, with 9 bases fitting TRBD2. V lost 8 bases to trimming and J lost 1 base; unmatched junction nucleotides: 9. The CDR3 sequence is 15 residues long. Per germline, CDR1 MNHEY and CDR2 SVGEGT. CDR3 nucleotide sequence: TGTGCCAGCTCTAAGGATAGCGGGGGTTCCTACGAGCAGTACGTC. Translated, it gives CASSKDSGGSYEQYV.

In its sample, this clonotype was seen a few times. The rearrangement uses TRBV7-6 and TRBJ2-1; tentatively, D is TRBD2 (6 bases). Germline loops: CDR1 SGHVS, CDR2 FNYEAQ. This CDR3 is built from 16 residues. Trimming stripped 1 base from V and 4 bases from J, with 14 bases between. CDR3 region: CASSLVIVTRYNEQFF. The CDR3 DNA follows: TGTGCCAGCAGCTTAGTTATTGTGACTAGATACAATGAGCAGTTCTTC.

This clonotype was seen a handful of times. The gene calls are TRBV12-3 or TRBV12-4 and TRBJ2-7, with 16 bases that match TRBD2. This CDR3 has 16 residues. J gave up 3 bases and V 6 bases, and 5 bases lay outside the gene matches. The CDR3 DNA reads as TGTGCCAGCAGCCCGGGACTAGCGGGGGGGGTCTACGAGCAGTACGTC. Protein sequence: CASSPGLAGGVYEQYV.

The table lists this clonotype with many counts. The chain combines TRBV7-8 with TRBJ2-1; 10 positions match TRBD1. Germline values: CDR1 SGHVS, CDR2 FQNEAQ. The V gene end was trimmed by 5 bases and the J gene end by 12 bases; junction bases not matched to a gene: 16. CDR3 length equals 16 residues. CDR3 bases: TGTGCCAGCAGCCCAGTCCGGACAGGGGGGAGAGATGTGCAGTTCTTC. Encoded protein: CASSPVRTGGRDVQFF.

In its sample, this clonotype was seen many times. The chain's CDR3 is CASSLRIRPLGNTEAFF. The CDR3 DNA follows: TGTGCCAGCAGCTTAAGGATCCGGCCTTTGGGGAACACTGAAGCTTTCTTT. The gene calls are TRBV7-3 and TRBJ1-1; D is unclear. Germline V gene sequence: CDR1 SGHTA, CDR2 FQGTGA. The V end was cut by 1 base, the J end by 1 base, with 16 bases between. This CDR3 comprises 17 residues.

This clonotype was detected many times. The rearrangement uses TRBV7-2 and TRBJ1-2; TRBD1 might be the D (5 bases). Germline V gene lookup returns CDR1 SGHTA and CDR2 FQGNSA. The V gene lost 5 bases and the J gene lost 6 bases, with 16 bases spanning the gap. CDR3 length: 14 residues. The CDR3 sequence is CASSLSRGRNGYTF. CDR3 DNA: TGTGCCAGCAGCCTGAGTCGGGGCAGGAATGGCTACACCTTC.

This clonotype was counted a few times. The rearrangement joins TRBV7-3 to TRBJ2-3, with D hard to call. Trimming left V 2 bases short and J 2 bases short, with 14 bases between. The CDR3 consists of 16 residues. From germline, CDR1 is SGHTA and CDR2 FQGTGA. The CDR3 DNA sequence: TGTGCCAGCAGCTTATTAACGGTTGACTCCACAGATACGCAGTATTTT. Translated: CASSLLTVDSTDTQYF.

The chain couples TRBV27 to TRBJ2-3; no clear D gene. This CDR3 is built from 14 residues. Germline values: CDR1 MNHEY, CDR2 SMNVEV (reference sequence). V was shortened by 4 bases and J by 2 bases, with 10 bases between the two germline ends. CDR3 nucleotide sequence: TGTGCCAGCAGTTCCCCGAGCATCACAGATACGCAGTATTTT. Translated: CASSSPSITDTQYF.

The chain combines TRBV6-5 with TRBJ2-1; 8 nucleotides line up with TRBD2. V was pared by 4 bases and J by 0 bases, with 8 bases of the junction left unmatched. This CDR3 comprises 17 residues. In germline, CDR1 is MNHEY, CDR2 SVGAGI. The CDR3 DNA is TGTGCCAGCAGTTCCGTAGTAGCGGGACGCTCCTACAATGAGCAGTTCTTC. Translated: CASSSVVAGRSYNEQFF.

This clonotype showed up many times. The chain carries TRBV7-9 and TRBJ2-1; 13 bases line up with TRBD2. The germline gives CDR1 SEHNR, CDR2 FQNEAQ (reference sequence). The CDR3 is 15 residues long. J was trimmed by 8 bases and V by 5 bases; bases with no gene match: 6. As DNA, the CDR3 is TGTGCCAGCAGCCCTGGACTAGCGGGAGCGTATGAGCAGTTCTTC. Its protein is CASSPGLAGAYEQFF.

The V call is TRBV3-1, the J call TRBJ2-7; 12 bases map to TRBD2. The CDR3 spans 17 residues. Trimming at V came to 3 bases and at J to 2 bases, leaving 8 bases not matched to a gene. Germline V CDR1 and CDR2: LGHDT, YNNKEL (reference sequence). CDR3 protein: CASSHLILAGGPYEQYV. CDR3 coding DNA: TGTGCCAGCAGCCACTTGATCCTAGCGGGAGGGCCCTACGAGCAGTACGTC.

Many counts were recorded for this clonotype. This chain links TRBV7-2 with TRBJ2-5, with TRBD2 identical over 8 bases. Germline V CDR1 and CDR2: SGHTA, FQGNSA. J gave up 4 bases and V 2 bases, and 24 bases lay outside the gene matches. The CDR3 covers 21 residues. CDR3: CASSLRGRGLVGDKASETQYF. The DNA of the CDR3 is TGTGCCAGCAGCTTACGGGGTCGGGGACTAGTGGGGGATAAAGCCTCAGAGACCCAGTACTTC.

This clonotype was counted a few times. J is TRBJ1-2 and V is TRBV20-1; D is undetermined. Germline loops: CDR1 DFQATT, CDR2 SNEGSKA (reference sequence). The CDR3 length is 13 residues. The germline V and J ends were trimmed by 3 bases and 6 bases, with 14 bases remaining between them. In DNA form, the CDR3 reads TGCAGTGCTAGTAATCAGGATGGTCATGGCTACACCTTC. As protein: CSASNQDGHGYTF.

This clonotype was seen more than once but under ten times. The V gene is TRBV6-2 or TRBV6-3, the J gene TRBJ2-1, with 8 positions matching TRBD2. Trimming removed 8 bases from V and 7 bases from J; junction bases left unmatched: 13. CDR1 and CDR2 (germline): MNHEY, SVGEGT. This CDR3 has 15 residues. CDR3 sequence: CASFLREGLENEQFF. In DNA form, the CDR3 reads TGTGCCAGCTTTTTACGGGAGGGCCTGGAGAATGAGCAGTTCTTC.

The J gene is TRBJ2-6, the V gene TRBV7-2; perhaps TRBD2 as D (5 bases). This CDR3 contains 16 residues. Germline V lookup: CDR1 SGHTA, CDR2 FQGNSA. The germline V and J ends were trimmed by 5 bases and 4 bases, with 15 bases remaining between them. CDR3 region: CASSPAGSPGANVLTF. CDR3 nucleotide sequence: TGTGCCAGCAGCCCGGCGGGCTCCCCCGGGGCCAACGTCCTGACTTTC.

This clonotype has just one count. One base away lies a much larger clone, so this may be a sequencing read error. The rearrangement uses TRBV7-8 and TRBJ1-2, with TRBD1 identical over 8 bases. The CDR3 loop spans 16 amino acids. V lost 1 base, J lost 5 bases, and 9 bases stayed unmatched. Germline lookup yields CDR1 SGHVS and CDR2 FQNEAQ. The CDR3 sequence is CASSLGVDRVKYGYTF. The CDR3 DNA follows: TGTGCCAGCAGCTTAGGCGTGGACAGGGTTAAGTATGGCTACACCTTC.

The V gene is TRBV13, the J gene TRBJ2-5; tentatively, D is TRBD2 (5 bases). CDR3 length: 18 residues. CDR1 and CDR2 from the germline V gene are PRHDT and FYEKMQ (reference sequence). V lost 0 bases and J 0 bases, leaving 17 bases between the germline ends. CDR3: CASSLGWNGGLYQETQYF. CDR3 sequence (DNA): TGTGCCAGCAGCTTAGGATGGAATGGCGGGTTGTACCAAGAGACCCAGTACTTC.

This clonotype occurred many times. The V and J genes are TRBV6-1 and TRBJ2-5; maybe TRBD1 (5 bases). Germline values: CDR1 MNHNS, CDR2 SASEGT. V gave up 3 bases and J gave up 6 bases, with 11 bases separating them. The CDR3 runs 13 residues. The CDR3 is CASSEGRSQTQYF. CDR3 bases: TGTGCCAGCAGTGAGGGGCGGAGTCAGACCCAGTACTTC.

This clonotype was picked up a small number of times. J is TRBJ2-3 and V is TRBV18; 8 positions match TRBD2. The CDR3 length is 15 residues. The V segment lost 5 bases and the J segment 1 base; nucleotides outside the gene matches: 5. CDR1 KGHSH and CDR2 LQKENI come from the germline V gene. CDR3 region: CASSESGSRTDTQYF. In DNA form, the CDR3 reads TGTGCCAGCTCAGAAAGCGGGAGCCGCACAGATACGCAGTATTTT.

This clonotype has just a few counts. A read error may account for a junction end that differs from germline. The rearrangement joins TRBV7-3 to TRBJ2-3; 8 bases agree with TRBD2. The CDR3 sequence is 15 residues long. The germline gives CDR1 SGHTA, CDR2 FQGTGA. CDR3 sequence: CASSLSSTGLVAMNF. CDR3 DNA: TGTGCCAGCAGCTTAAGCTCTACGGGACTAGTGGCGATGAATTTT.

The rearrangement uses TRBV7-2 and TRBJ1-2, with unresolved D. V dropped 4 bases and J dropped 6 bases, with 15 bases sitting between them. Per the germline V gene, CDR1 is SGHTA and CDR2 is FQGNSA. This CDR3 is built from 14 residues. CDR3 amino acids: CASSSGSGGNGYTF. CDR3 DNA: TGTGCCAGCAGCTCGGGGTCCGGTGGGAATGGCTACACCTTC.

V and J are TRBV7-2 and TRBJ2-3; the D gene is possibly TRBD2 (6 bases). Germline assignment: CDR1 SGHTA and CDR2 FQGNSA. Trimming shortened V by 7 bases and J by 2 bases, and 16 bases separated the two germline ends. The CDR3 length is 15 residues. CDR3 sequence reads: CASNPGTGVTDTQYF. The DNA for the CDR3 is TGTGCCAGCAACCCCGGGACTGGAGTCACAGATACGCAGTATTTT. The full variable domain, rest sourced from reference TRBV7-2 and TRBJ2-3, is GAGVSQSPSNKVTEKGKDVELRCDPISGHTALYWYRQSLGQGLEFLIYFQGNSAPDKSGLPSDRFSAERTGGSVSTLTIQRTQQEDSAVYLCASNPGTGVTDTQYFGPGTRLTVL.

This chain links TRBV6-1 with TRBJ2-3; 10 nucleotides align to TRBD2. Trimming took 7 bases from V and 8 from J; bases not matched to a gene: 12. This CDR3 comprises 15 residues. Germline V CDR1 and CDR2: MNHNS, SASEGT. CDR3 sequence reads: CASTPTSGVGVTQYF. DNA for the CDR3: TGTGCCAGCACCCCTACTAGCGGGGTAGGTGTTACGCAGTATTTT.